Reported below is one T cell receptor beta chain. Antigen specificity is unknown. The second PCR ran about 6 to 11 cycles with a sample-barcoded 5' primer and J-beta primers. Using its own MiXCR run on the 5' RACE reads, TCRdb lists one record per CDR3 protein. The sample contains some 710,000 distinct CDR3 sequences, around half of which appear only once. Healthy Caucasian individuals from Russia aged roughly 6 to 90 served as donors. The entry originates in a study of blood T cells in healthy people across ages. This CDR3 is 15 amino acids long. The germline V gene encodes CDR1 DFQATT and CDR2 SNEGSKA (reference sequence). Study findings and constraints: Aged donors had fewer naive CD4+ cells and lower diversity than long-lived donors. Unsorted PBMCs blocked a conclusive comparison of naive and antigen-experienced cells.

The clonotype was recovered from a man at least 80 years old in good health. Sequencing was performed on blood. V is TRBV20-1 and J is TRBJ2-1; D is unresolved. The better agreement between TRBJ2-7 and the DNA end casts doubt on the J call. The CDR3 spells CSARDPTSSYNEQYF. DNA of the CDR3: TGCAGTGCTAGAGATCCCACCAGCTCCTACAATGAGCAGTACTTC.